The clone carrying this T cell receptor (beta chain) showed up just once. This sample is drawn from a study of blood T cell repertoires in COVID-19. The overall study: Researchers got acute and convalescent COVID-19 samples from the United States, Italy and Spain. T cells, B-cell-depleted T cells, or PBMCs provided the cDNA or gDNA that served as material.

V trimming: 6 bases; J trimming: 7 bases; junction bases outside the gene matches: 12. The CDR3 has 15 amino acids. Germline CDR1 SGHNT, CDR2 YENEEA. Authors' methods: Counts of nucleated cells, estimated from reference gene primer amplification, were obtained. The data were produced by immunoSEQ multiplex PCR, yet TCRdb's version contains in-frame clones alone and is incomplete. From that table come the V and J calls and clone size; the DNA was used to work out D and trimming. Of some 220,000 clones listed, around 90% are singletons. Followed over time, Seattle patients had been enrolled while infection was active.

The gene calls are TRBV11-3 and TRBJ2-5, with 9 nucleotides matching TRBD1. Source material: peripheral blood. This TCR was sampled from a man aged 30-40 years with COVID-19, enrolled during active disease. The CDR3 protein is CASSKQGAAASTQYF. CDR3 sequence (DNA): TGTGCCAGCAGTAAACAGGGGGCGGCTGCTTCGACCCAGTACTTC.